The 8 T cell receptor beta chains below were found in one sample sequenced in a study of T cell responses to AZD1222 COVID-19 vaccine. Repertoires were generated with immunoSEQ multiplex PCR, while TCRdb's copy carries only in-frame clones and drops some. This table has roughly 120,000 clones, around nine tenths appearing once. The sample consisted of peripheral blood, taken on day 0 of AZD1222 vaccination. The source of these receptors is an adult in good health.

This rearrangement joins TRBV5-4 to TRBJ2-7; TRBD1 matches at 7 bases. CDR1 SGHNT and CDR2 YYREEE come from the germline V gene (reference sequence). The V and J ends lost 2 bases and 1 base, in that order; junction bases with no gene match: 9. This CDR3 is built from 16 residues. Here the CDR3 DNA reads TGTGCCAGCAGCTTAGACAGGGCTCTTCTATCCTACGAGCAGTACTTC. As protein: CASSLDRALLSYEQYF.

V usage is TRBV19 and J usage is TRBJ2-5, with 9 bases that match TRBD1. Germline assignment: CDR1 LNHDA and CDR2 SQIVND (reference sequence). Trimming cost V 6 bases and J 5 bases; bases outside gene matches: 4. This CDR3 spans 13 amino acids. This chain's CDR3 is CASSGTGLETQYF. As DNA, the CDR3 is TGTGCCAGTAGCGGGACAGGGTTGGAGACCCAGTACTTC.

The chain couples TRBV29-1 to TRBJ1-2; 9 nucleotides align to TRBD1. Germline V lookup: CDR1 SQVTM, CDR2 ANQGSEA. There are 17 residues in the CDR3. The V gene end was trimmed by 6 bases and the J gene end by 5 bases; junction bases not matched to a gene: 19. In DNA form, the CDR3 reads TGCAGCGTGGCAACCGGGACAGGGACCTCAGGCATATATGGCTACACCTTC. Residues: CSVATGTGTSGIYGYTF.

This clone was seen once. CDR3 amino acids: CASTTGTQSYEQYF. The CDR3 nucleotides are TGTGCCAGTACTACCGGGACTCAATCCTACGAGCAGTACTTC. The rearrangement joins TRBV19 to TRBJ2-7; a weak D match, TRBD2 (6 bases). Deletions cut 7 bases from V and 1 base from J, with 14 bases between. Germline assignment: CDR1 LNHDA and CDR2 SQIVND (reference sequence). This CDR3 spans 14 amino acids. The complete variable domain, with remaining parts taken from reference TRBV19 and TRBJ2-7, reads DGGITQSPKYLFRKEGQNVTLSCEQNLNHDAMYWYRQDPGQGLRLIYYSQIVNDFQKGDIAEGYSVSREKKESFPLTVTSAQKNPTAFYLCASTTGTQSYEQYFGPGTRLTVT.

V gene TRBV10-3 combines with J gene TRBJ1-2; D may be TRBD1 (5 bases). Germline values: CDR1 ENHRY, CDR2 SYGVKD. The CDR3 is 13 residues long. V was pared by 4 bases and J by 4 bases, with 10 bases between. CDR3 DNA sequence: TGTGCCATCAGTGCGGGACGGAGCTATGGCTACACCTTC. This translates into CAISAGRSYGYTF.

This chain links TRBV12-5 with TRBJ1-2; D call uncertain. The CDR3 sequence is 13 residues long. With 2 bases removed from V and 1 base from J, the gap between germline ends came to 5 bases. Germline CDR1 LGHNT, CDR2 FRNRAP. This CDR3 reads CASGLIGNYGYTF. The CDR3 nucleotides are TGTGCTAGTGGTTTGATCGGTAACTATGGCTACACCTTC.

CDR3 sequence reads: CASSPSASNQPQHF. The CDR3 region has the DNA TGTGCCAGCAGCCCTTCAGCTAGCAATCAGCCCCAGCATTTT. The genes are TRBV7-2 and TRBJ1-5; D not resolved. There are 14 residues in the CDR3. Germline CDR1 is SGHTA and CDR2 is FQGNSA. V was clipped by 5 bases and J by 0 bases, with 8 bases between them.

The chain joins TRBV27 to TRBJ2-1; 10 bases are shared with TRBD2. V shed 6 bases and J 8 bases; nucleotides not matched to a gene: 10. The CDR3 contains 15 residues. The V gene's germline CDR1 is MNHEY and CDR2 SMNVEV (reference sequence). Here the CDR3 DNA reads TGTGCCAGCAGCACCGGGACTAGCGCTTCCTATGAGCAGTTCTTC. Translation gives CASSTGTSASYEQFF.